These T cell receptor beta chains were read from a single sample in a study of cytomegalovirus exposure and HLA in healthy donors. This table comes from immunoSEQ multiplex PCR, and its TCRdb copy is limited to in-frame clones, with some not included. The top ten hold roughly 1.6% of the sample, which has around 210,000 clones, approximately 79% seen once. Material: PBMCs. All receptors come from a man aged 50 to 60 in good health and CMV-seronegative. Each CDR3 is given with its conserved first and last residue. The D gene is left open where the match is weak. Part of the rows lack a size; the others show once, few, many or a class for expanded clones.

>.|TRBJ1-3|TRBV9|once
CASSSPQGFGNTIYF
TGTGCCAGCAGCTCACCCCAGGGTTTCGGAAACACCATATATTTT
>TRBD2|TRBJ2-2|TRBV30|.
CASELAGDTGELFF
TGTGCCTCAGAACTAGCGGGGGACACCGGGGAGCTGTTTTTT
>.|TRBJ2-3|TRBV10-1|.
CASSSGRGLSTDTQYF
TGCGCCAGCAGTTCGGGGCGGGGGCTGTCCACAGATACGCAGTATTTT
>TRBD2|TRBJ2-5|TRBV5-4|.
CASSPGLAGGETQYF
TGTGCCAGCAGCCCAGGACTAGCGGGAGGAGAGACCCAGTACTTC
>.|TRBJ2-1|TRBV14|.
CASSQGFWYSPNEQFF
TGTGCCAGCAGCCAAGGTTTTTGGTATAGCCCAAATGAGCAGTTCTTC
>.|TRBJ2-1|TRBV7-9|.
CASSLGSRDEQFF
TGTGCCAGCAGTTTAGGATCCCGGGATGAGCAGTTCTTC
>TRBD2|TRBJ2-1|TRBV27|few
CASSLSAGGGEQFF
TGTGCCAGCAGTTTATCGGCGGGGGGCGGTGAGCAGTTCTTC
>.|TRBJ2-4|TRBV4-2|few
CASSQDFGDIQYF
TGTGCCAGCAGCCAAGATTTCGGAGACATTCAGTACTTC
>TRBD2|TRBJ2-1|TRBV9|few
CASSVGTSGSNEQFF
TGTGCCAGCAGCGTTGGGACTAGCGGGAGTAATGAGCAGTTCTTC
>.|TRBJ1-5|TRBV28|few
CASSHLHESQGEQPQHF
TGTGCCAGCAGTCACCTGCATGAGTCGCAAGGGGAACAGCCCCAGCATTTT
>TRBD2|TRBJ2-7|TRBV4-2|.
CASSQGPSGNEYEQYF
TGTGCCAGCAGCCAGGGGCCCAGCGGGAATGAGTACGAGCAGTACTTC
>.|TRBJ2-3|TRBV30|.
CAWTYIGSIELDTQYF
TGTGCCTGGACGTACATCGGGAGTATTGAGTTAGATACGCAGTATTTT
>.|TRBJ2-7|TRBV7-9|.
CASSLVQGVYEQYF
TGTGCCAGCAGCTTAGTACAGGGAGTCTACGAGCAGTACTTC
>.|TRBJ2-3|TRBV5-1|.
CASSLADPGADTQYF
TGCGCCAGCAGCTTGGCGGACCCAGGGGCAGATACGCAGTATTTT
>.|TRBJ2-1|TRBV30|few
CAWSGRRGEQFF
TGTGCCTGGAGTGGGCGTAGGGGTGAGCAGTTCTTC
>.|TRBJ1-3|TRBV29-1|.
CSVDTRGSGNTIYF
TGCAGCGTTGATACTCGAGGCTCTGGAAACACCATATATTTT
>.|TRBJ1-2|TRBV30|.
CAWSPSGGSYGYTF
TGTGCCTGGAGTCCGTCGGGGGGGAGCTATGGCTACACCTTC
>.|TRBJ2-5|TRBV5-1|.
CASSLSLARGGQETQYF
TGCGCCAGCAGCTTGAGCCTAGCGAGAGGAGGGCAAGAGACCCAGTACTTC
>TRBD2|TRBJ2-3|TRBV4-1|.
CASSLPASGRVADTQYF
TGCGCCAGCAGCCTCCCAGCTAGCGGGAGAGTAGCAGATACGCAGTATTTT
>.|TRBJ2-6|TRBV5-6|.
CASSLRGSGANVLTF
TGTGCCAGCAGCTTGAGGGGCTCTGGGGCCAACGTCCTGACTTTC
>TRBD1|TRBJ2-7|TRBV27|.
CASSLGRQGTSYEQYF
TGTGCCAGCAGCTTAGGGCGACAGGGAACCTCCTACGAGCAGTACTTC
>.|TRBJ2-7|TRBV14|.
CASSQDTSGYEQYF
TGTGCCAGCAGCCAAGATACTAGTGGCTACGAGCAGTACTTC
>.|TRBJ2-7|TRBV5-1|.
CASSFTEGYEQYF
TGCGCCAGCAGCTTCACGGAGGGCTACGAGCAGTACTTC
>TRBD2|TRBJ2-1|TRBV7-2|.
CASSLTSGSIGNEQFF
TGTGCCAGCAGCTTGACTAGCGGGAGTATCGGGAATGAGCAGTTCTTC
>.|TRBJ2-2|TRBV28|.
CASTSAGELFF
TGTGCCAGCACTTCAGCCGGGGAGCTGTTTTTT
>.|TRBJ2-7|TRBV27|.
CASSWKASGDEQYF
TGTGCCAGCAGTTGGAAGGCGTCAGGGGACGAGCAGTACTTC
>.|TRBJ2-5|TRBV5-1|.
CASSSGRGWETQYF
TGCGCCAGCAGCTCTGGCAGGGGTTGGGAGACCCAGTACTTC
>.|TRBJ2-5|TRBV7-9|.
CASSLAVGQGKQETQYF
TGTGCCAGCAGCTTAGCGGTGGGGCAGGGGAAACAAGAGACCCAGTACTTC
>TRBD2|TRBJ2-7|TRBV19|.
CASSPSGLADSYEQYF
TGTGCCAGTAGTCCCTCAGGACTAGCTGATTCCTACGAGCAGTACTTC
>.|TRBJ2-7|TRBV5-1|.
CASSANTGYYYEQYF
TGCGCCAGCAGCGCCAACACAGGGTATTATTACGAGCAGTACTTC
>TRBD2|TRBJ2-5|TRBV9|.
CASSVAGGPVETQYF
TGTGCCAGCAGCGTAGCGGGAGGGCCGGTGGAGACCCAGTACTTC
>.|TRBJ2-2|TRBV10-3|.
CAIGANGGTGELFF
TGTGCCATCGGGGCGAATGGTGGGACCGGGGAGCTGTTTTTT
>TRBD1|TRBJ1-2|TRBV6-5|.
CASSRDREAGYTF
TGTGCCAGCAGCCGTGACAGGGAGGCGGGCTACACCTTC
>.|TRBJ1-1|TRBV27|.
CASSPYRETNTEAFF
TGTGCCAGCAGTCCTTACAGGGAGACGAACACTGAAGCTTTCTTT
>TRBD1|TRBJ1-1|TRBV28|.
CASRWTGDSTEAFF
TGTGCCAGCAGATGGACAGGGGATTCCACTGAAGCTTTCTTT
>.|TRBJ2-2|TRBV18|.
CASSPSRPPTGELFF
TGTGCCAGCTCACCATCCAGGCCACCCACCGGGGAGCTGTTTTTT
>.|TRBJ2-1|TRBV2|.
CASSGGVWNEQFF
TGTGCCAGCAGTGGGGGAGTATGGAATGAGCAGTTCTTC
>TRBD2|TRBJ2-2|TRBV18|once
CASSPPSGRNTGELFF
TGTGCCAGCTCACCACCTAGCGGGAGAAACACCGGGGAGCTGTTTTTT
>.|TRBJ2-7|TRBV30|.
CAWSAGSQEQYF
TGTGCCTGGAGTGCCGGGTCGCAGGAGCAGTACTTC
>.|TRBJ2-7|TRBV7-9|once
CASSFDRNEQYF
TGTGCCAGCAGCTTTGACAGAAACGAGCAGTACTTC
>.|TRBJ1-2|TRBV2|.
CASRTERYGYTF
TGTGCCAGCAGGACGGAGAGATATGGCTACACCTTC
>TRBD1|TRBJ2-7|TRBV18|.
CASSPLPYPGTGGDEQYF
TGTGCCAGCTCACCATTGCCCTACCCCGGGACAGGAGGCGACGAGCAGTACTTC
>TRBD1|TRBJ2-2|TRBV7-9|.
CASRDDRGFTGELFF
TGTGCCAGCAGGGACGACAGGGGGTTCACCGGGGAGCTGTTTTTT
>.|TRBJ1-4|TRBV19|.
CASRNRTNEKLFF
TGTGCCAGTAGAAACAGGACTAATGAAAAACTGTTTTTT
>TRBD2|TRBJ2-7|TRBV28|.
CASSLQGLTSSYEQYF
TGTGCCAGCAGTTTACAGGGACTAACGAGCTCCTACGAGCAGTACTTC
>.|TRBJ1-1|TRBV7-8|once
CASGMGAGPLNTEAFF
TGTGCCAGCGGGATGGGGGCCGGGCCCTTGAACACTGAAGCTTTCTTT
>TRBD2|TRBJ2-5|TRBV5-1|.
CASSLVFQRGQETQYF
TGCGCCAGCAGCTTGGTTTTCCAGCGGGGACAAGAGACCCAGTACTTC
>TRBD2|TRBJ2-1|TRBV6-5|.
CASSSSGLAGGEQFF
TGTGCCAGCAGTAGCTCGGGACTAGCGGGAGGAGAGCAGTTCTTC
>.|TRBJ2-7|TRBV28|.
CASSFDTRYEQYF
TGTGCCAGCAGTTTCGACACAAGGTACGAGCAGTACTTC
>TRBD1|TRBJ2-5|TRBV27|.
CASSKGTGWAETQYF
TGTGCCAGCAGTAAAGGGACAGGGTGGGCAGAGACCCAGTACTTC
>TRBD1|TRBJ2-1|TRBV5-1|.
CASSWGTGYNEQFF
TGCGCCAGCAGCTGGGGGACAGGGTACAATGAGCAGTTCTTC
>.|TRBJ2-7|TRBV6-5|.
CASSTGNYEQYF
TGTGCCAGCAGTACAGGGAACTACGAGCAGTACTTC
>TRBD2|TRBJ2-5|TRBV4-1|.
CASSQRRLAQETQYF
TGCGCCAGCAGCCAACGGCGACTAGCCCAGGAGACCCAGTACTTC
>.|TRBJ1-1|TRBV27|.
CASAKWANTEAFF
TGTGCCAGCGCCAAGTGGGCAAACACTGAAGCTTTCTTT
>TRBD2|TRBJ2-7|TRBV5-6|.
CASSLGPSGTSLYEQYF
TGTGCCAGCAGCTTGGGCCCATCCGGGACTAGCCTCTACGAGCAGTACTTC
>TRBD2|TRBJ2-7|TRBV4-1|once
CASSRGGGGIREQYF
TGCGCCAGCAGCCGGGGGGGAGGAGGTATTCGGGAGCAGTACTTC
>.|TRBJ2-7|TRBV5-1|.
CASSLRASSYEQYF
TGCGCCAGCAGCTTGAGGGCTAGCAGTTACGAGCAGTACTTC